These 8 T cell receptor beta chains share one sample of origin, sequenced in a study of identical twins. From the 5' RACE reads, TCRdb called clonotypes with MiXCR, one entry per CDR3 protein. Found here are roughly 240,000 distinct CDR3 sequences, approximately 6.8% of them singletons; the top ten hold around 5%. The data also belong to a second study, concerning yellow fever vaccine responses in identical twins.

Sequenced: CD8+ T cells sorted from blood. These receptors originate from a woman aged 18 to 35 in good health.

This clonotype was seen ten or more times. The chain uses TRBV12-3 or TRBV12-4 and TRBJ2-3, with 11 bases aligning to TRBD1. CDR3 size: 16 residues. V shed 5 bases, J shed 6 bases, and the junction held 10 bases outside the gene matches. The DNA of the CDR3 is TGTGCCAGCAGTATCGGACAGGGGGCGACCTTGGATACGCAGTATTTT. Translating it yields CASSIGQGATLDTQYF.

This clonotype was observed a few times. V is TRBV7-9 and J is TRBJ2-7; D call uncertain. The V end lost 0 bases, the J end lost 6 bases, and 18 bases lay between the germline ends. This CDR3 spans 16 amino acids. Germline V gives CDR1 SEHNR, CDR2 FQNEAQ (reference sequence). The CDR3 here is CASSLAVWQPTSEQYF. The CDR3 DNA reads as TGTGCCAGCAGCTTAGCTGTCTGGCAGCCCACAAGCGAGCAGTACTTC.

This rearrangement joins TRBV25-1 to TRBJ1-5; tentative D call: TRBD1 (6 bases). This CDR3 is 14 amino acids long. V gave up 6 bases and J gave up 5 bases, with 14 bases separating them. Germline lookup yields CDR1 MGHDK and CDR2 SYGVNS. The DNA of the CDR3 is TGTGCCAGCAGCCTCACAGGGTCCTATCAGCCCCAGCATTTT. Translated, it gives CASSLTGSYQPQHF.

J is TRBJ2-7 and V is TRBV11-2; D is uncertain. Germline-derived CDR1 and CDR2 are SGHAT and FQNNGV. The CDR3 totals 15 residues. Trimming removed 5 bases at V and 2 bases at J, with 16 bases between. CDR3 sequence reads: CASSPSDGITYEQYF. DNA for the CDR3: TGTGCCAGCAGCCCCAGTGACGGTATCACCTACGAGCAGTACTTC. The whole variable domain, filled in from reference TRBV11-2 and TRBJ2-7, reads EAGVAQSPRYKIIEKRQSVAFWCNPISGHATLYWYQQILGQGPKLLIQFQNNGVVDDSQLPKDRFSAERLKGVDSTLKIQPAKLEDSAVYLCASSPSDGITYEQYFGPGTRLTVT.

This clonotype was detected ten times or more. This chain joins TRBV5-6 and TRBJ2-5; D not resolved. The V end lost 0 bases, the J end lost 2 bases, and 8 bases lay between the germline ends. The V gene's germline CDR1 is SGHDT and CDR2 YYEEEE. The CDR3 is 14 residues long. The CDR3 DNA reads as TGTGCCAGCAGCTTGGAGGCAGGACAAGAGACCCAGTACTTC. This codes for CASSLEAGQETQYF.

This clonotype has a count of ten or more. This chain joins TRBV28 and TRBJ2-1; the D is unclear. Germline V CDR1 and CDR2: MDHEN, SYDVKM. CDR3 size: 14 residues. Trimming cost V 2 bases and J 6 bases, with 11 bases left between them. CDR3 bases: TGTGCCAGCAGTTTAATAGAGAGAGTCAATGAGCAGTTCTTC. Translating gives CASSLIERVNEQFF.

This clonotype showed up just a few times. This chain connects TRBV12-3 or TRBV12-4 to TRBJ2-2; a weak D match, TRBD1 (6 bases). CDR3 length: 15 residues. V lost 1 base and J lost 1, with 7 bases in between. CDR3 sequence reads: CASSLEDRNTGELFF. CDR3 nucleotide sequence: TGTGCCAGCAGTTTAGAGGACAGGAACACCGGGGAGCTGTTTTTT.

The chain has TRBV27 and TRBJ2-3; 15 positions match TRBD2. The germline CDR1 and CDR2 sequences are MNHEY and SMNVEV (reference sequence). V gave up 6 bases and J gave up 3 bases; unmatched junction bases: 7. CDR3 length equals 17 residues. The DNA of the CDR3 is TGTGCCAGCAGCCCCGGACTAGCGGGAGGGCGGACAGATACGCAGTATTTT. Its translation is CASSPGLAGGRTDTQYF.